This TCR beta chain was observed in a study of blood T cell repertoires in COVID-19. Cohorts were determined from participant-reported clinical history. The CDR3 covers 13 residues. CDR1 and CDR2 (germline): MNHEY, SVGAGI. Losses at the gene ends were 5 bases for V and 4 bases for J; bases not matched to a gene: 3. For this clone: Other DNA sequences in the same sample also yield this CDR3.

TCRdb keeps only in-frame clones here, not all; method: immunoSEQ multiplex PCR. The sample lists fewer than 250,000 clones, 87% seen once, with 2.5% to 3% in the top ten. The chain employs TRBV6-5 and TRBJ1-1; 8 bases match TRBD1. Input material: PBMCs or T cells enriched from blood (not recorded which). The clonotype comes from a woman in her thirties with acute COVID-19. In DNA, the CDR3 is TGTGCCAGCAGTCCTGACAGGGGCACTGAAGCTTTCTTT. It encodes CASSPDRGTEAFF.